Shown below are 16 T cell receptor beta chains from a single sample sequenced in a study of blood T cell repertoires in COVID-19. Sequenced by immunoSEQ multiplex PCR; TCRdb stores in-frame clones only, minus some. The sample shows more than 95,000 clones, roughly 76% of them seen only once. Sequencing was carried out using peripheral blood. The receptors shown here come from a woman in her 70s with acute or convalescent COVID-19.

The chain couples TRBV5-1 to TRBJ2-7, with 7 bases fitting TRBD1. The V segment lost 6 bases and the J segment 10 bases; nucleotides outside the gene matches: 13. CDR1 SGHRS and CDR2 YFSETQ come from the germline V gene. There are 13 residues in the CDR3. The chain's CDR3 is CASTVDLTGFQYF. The CDR3, as DNA: TGCGCCAGCACCGTGGACCTGACAGGGTTTCAGTACTTC.

V is TRBV7-2 and J is TRBJ1-6; the match to TRBD1 covers 10 bases. Losses at the gene ends were 1 base for V and 3 bases for J; bases not matched to a gene: 3. The CDR3 contains 17 residues. Looked up from germline, CDR1 is SGHTA and CDR2 is FQGNSA. CDR3 DNA sequence: TGTGCCAGCAGCTTAGAAGGACAGGGGGTCTATAATTCACCCCTCCACTTT. As protein: CASSLEGQGVYNSPLHF.

CDR3 in DNA: TGTGCCAGCAGTAACCAGGGAACCACCGGGGAGCTGTTTTTT. Translating gives CASSNQGTTGELFF. The rearrangement links TRBV6-5 to TRBJ2-2, with D possibly being TRBD1 (5 bases). Trimming removed 5 bases from V and 4 bases from J, with 11 bases in between. CDR1 MNHEY and CDR2 SVGAGI come from the germline V gene. The CDR3 runs to 14 residues.

This clone was detected only once. This chain joins TRBV30 and TRBJ1-2; the D gene is possibly TRBD1 (5 bases). The CDR3 sequence is 13 residues long. Germline values: CDR1 GTSNPN, CDR2 SVGIG (reference sequence). V was cut by 7 bases and J by 1 base, with 13 bases left in between. The DNA of the CDR3 is TGTGCCTCTTCAGGGTTCTATAACTATGGCTACACCTTC. It translates to CASSGFYNYGYTF.

Of note for this clone: Within the sample, other DNA sequences also encode this same CDR3. The V call is TRBV18, the J call TRBJ1-5; D ambiguous. The germline V gene encodes CDR1 KGHSH and CDR2 LQKENI. This CDR3 spans 14 amino acids. The germline V and J ends were trimmed by 2 bases and 4 bases, with 9 bases remaining between them. The CDR3 nucleotides read TGTGCCAGCTCACCAACGGGAGGGAATCAGCCCCAGCATTTT. Its protein product is CASSPTGGNQPQHF.

The CDR3 loop reads CASSLSLDSFSNQPQHF. CDR3 in DNA: TGTGCCAGCAGCTTATCCCTGGACAGTTTTAGCAATCAGCCCCAGCATTTT. The chain combines TRBV11-2 with TRBJ1-5; perhaps TRBD1 as D (6 bases). With 2 bases removed from V and 0 bases from J, the gap between germline ends came to 14 bases. Germline V gene data show CDR1 as SGHAT and CDR2 as FQNNGV. The CDR3 is 17 amino acids.

About this clone itself: An end of the junction differs from the germline gene, which may be a read error. The CDR3 region is CASRGTGSTQPQHF. The CDR3, as DNA: TGTGCCAGCAGGGGGACAGGGAGCACTCAGCCCCAGCATTTT. This sequence joins TRBV2 and TRBJ1-5, with 9 positions matching TRBD1. Germline V gives CDR1 SNHLY, CDR2 FYNNEI. The CDR3 runs 14 residues.

This clone came up a few times. The chain joins TRBV7-9 to TRBJ1-1, with D maybe TRBD1 (5 bases). The CDR3 runs to 14 residues. Trimming removed 1 base from V and 5 bases from J, with 11 bases in between. The germline CDR1 and CDR2 sequences are SEHNR and FQNEAQ (reference sequence). CDR3 nucleotide sequence: TGTGCCAGCAGCTTAGAAGGAGGGGCAACTGAAGCTTTCTTT. It encodes CASSLEGGATEAFF.

The gene calls are TRBV6-5 and TRBJ2-2; TRBD2 matches 7 bases. The germline V gene has CDR1 MNHEY and CDR2 SVGAGI. The junction had 3 bases not matched to a gene; V was cut back by 4 bases and J by 4 bases. CDR3 length: 14 amino acids. The CDR3 sequence is CASSWGGGTGELFF. In DNA, the CDR3 is TGTGCCAGCAGTTGGGGGGGTGGCACCGGGGAGCTGTTTTTT.

The rearrangement joins TRBV11-3 to TRBJ1-3; D gene unclear. With 2 bases removed from V and 3 bases from J, the gap between germline ends came to 5 bases. The germline CDR1 and CDR2 sequences are SGHNT and YENEEA. The CDR3 has 13 residues. The CDR3 DNA sequence: TGTGCCAGCAGCTTAAGCGATGGAAACACCATATATTTT. Its protein is CASSLSDGNTIYF.

The chain carries TRBV7-8 and TRBJ1-5; D is possibly TRBD1 (6 bases). Germline V gene lookup returns CDR1 SGHVS and CDR2 FQNEAQ. Deletions cut 0 bases from V and 4 bases from J, with 10 bases between. CDR3 length: 15 amino acids. This CDR3 is CASSLARTENQPQHF. CDR3 nucleotides: TGTGCCAGCAGCTTAGCCCGGACAGAAAATCAGCCCCAGCATTTT.

The gene calls are TRBV9 and TRBJ2-1, with D hard to call. This CDR3 has 13 residues. Germline V lookup: CDR1 SGDLS, CDR2 YYNGEE. The V end was cut by 4 bases, the J end by 5 bases, with 10 bases between. CDR3 sequence: CASSISRNNEQFF. The CDR3 region has the DNA TGTGCCAGCAGCATCAGTCGTAACAATGAGCAGTTCTTC.

This sequence joins TRBV5-1 and TRBJ2-7, with 9 bases matching TRBD2. Germline assignment: CDR1 SGHRS and CDR2 YFSETQ. The CDR3 loop spans 14 amino acids. Germline trimming cut 5 bases from V and 5 bases from J; bases unmatched to any gene: 8. The chain's CDR3 is CASRSLGGRDEQYF. The CDR3 DNA reads TGCGCCAGCAGATCCCTCGGCGGGAGGGACGAGCAGTACTTC.

The rearrangement uses TRBV19 and TRBJ1-1; possible D gene TRBD1, 6 bases. Germline CDR1 and CDR2: LNHDA and SQIVND (reference sequence). This CDR3 region has 14 residues. Trimming cost V 3 bases and J 1 base, with 9 bases left between them. This CDR3 is CASSIPDRNTEAFF. The CDR3 bases are TGTGCCAGTAGTATCCCGGACAGGAACACTGAAGCTTTCTTT.

V is TRBV19 and J is TRBJ1-2; perhaps TRBD1 as D (6 bases). CDR1 is LNHDA and CDR2 is SQIVND in the germline V gene (reference sequence). V was clipped by 3 bases and J by 6 bases, with 17 bases between them. This CDR3 is 15 amino acids long. The CDR3 is CASSISRGGVDGYTF. As DNA, the CDR3 is TGTGCCAGTAGTATCAGTAGGGGGGGCGTTGATGGCTACACCTTC.

V and J are TRBV6-5 and TRBJ2-5; TRBD1 matches at 8 bases. The junction had 13 bases not matched to a gene; V was cut back by 6 bases and J by 7 bases. Looked up from germline, CDR1 is MNHEY and CDR2 is SVGAGI. The CDR3 totals 15 residues. The DNA for the CDR3 is TGTGCCAGCAGCTTTACAGGGGGGAGTTCGGGGACCCAGTACTTC. Amino acids: CASSFTGGSSGTQYF.